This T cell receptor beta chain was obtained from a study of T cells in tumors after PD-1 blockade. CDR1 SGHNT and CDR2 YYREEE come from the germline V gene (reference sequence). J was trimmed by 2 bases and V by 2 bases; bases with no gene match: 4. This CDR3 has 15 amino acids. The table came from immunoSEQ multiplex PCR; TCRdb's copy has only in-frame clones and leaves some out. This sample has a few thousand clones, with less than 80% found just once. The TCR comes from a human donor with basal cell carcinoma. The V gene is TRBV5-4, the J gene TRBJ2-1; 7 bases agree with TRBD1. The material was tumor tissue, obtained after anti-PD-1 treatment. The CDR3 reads CASSLAQGPYNEQFF. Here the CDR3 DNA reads TGTGCCAGCAGCTTAGCACAGGGGCCCTACAATGAGCAGTTCTTC. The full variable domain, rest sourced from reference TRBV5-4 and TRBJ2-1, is ETGVTQSPTHLIKTRGQQVTLRCSSQSGHNTVSWYQQALGQGPQFIFQYYREEENGRGNFPPRFSGLQFPNYSSELNVNALELDDSALYLCASSLAQGPYNEQFFGPGTRLTVL.